The rows below give T cell receptor beta chains drawn from one sample of a study of blood T cell repertoires in COVID-19. This table comes from immunoSEQ multiplex PCR, and its TCRdb copy is limited to in-frame clones, with some not included. The sample records around 250,000 clones, approximately 86% being singletons. Material: peripheral blood. These receptor sequences come from a man aged 18 to 29 with active or convalescent COVID-19. Each CDR3 is given with its conserved first and last residue. The order of the fields is clone size, D gene, V gene, J gene, CDR3 protein, CDR3 DNA. A D gene is named only where the DNA matches it firmly. Expanded clones are given a class, and other clones once, few, many or no size at all.

clone_size: NA
d_call: NA
v_call: TRBV11-1
j_call: TRBJ2-5
cdr3_aa: CASSLSQGGETQYF
cdr3_nt: TGTGCCAGCAGCTTATCCCAGGGTGGCGAGACCCAGTACTTC

clone_size: many
d_call: NA
v_call: TRBV5-6
j_call: TRBJ2-2
cdr3_aa: CASSLNTAGELFF
cdr3_nt: TGTGCCAGCAGCTTGAATACAGCCGGGGAGCTGTTTTTT

clone_size: once
d_call: NA
v_call: TRBV7-3
j_call: TRBJ2-3
cdr3_aa: CASSSTGDTQYF
cdr3_nt: TGTGCCAGCAGCTCCACAGGGGATACGCAGTATTTT

clone_size: NA
d_call: NA
v_call: TRBV12-3/TRBV12-4
j_call: TRBJ1-1
cdr3_aa: CASGRAEAFF
cdr3_nt: TGTGCCAGCGGTCGCGCTGAAGCTTTCTTT

clone_size: once
d_call: NA
v_call: TRBV7-2
j_call: TRBJ2-1
cdr3_aa: CASSLDFSYNEQFF
cdr3_nt: TGTGCCAGCAGCCTGGACTTCTCCTACAATGAGCAGTTCTTC

clone_size: NA
d_call: NA
v_call: TRBV3-1/TRBV3-2
j_call: TRBJ1-2
cdr3_aa: CASSPGGRGRLGYTF
cdr3_nt: TGTGCCAGCAGCCCAGGCGGGAGGGGCCGCCTAGGGTACACCTTC

clone_size: NA
d_call: NA
v_call: TRBV4-1
j_call: TRBJ2-7
cdr3_aa: CASSYAQGLQVEQYF
cdr3_nt: TGCGCCAGCAGCTATGCACAGGGTCTCCAGGTCGAGCAGTACTTC

clone_size: NA
d_call: NA
v_call: TRBV13
j_call: TRBJ1-1
cdr3_aa: CASSYLLTGNAEAFF
cdr3_nt: TGTGCCAGCAGCTACTTACTGACGGGGAACGCTGAAGCTTTCTTT

clone_size: NA
d_call: NA
v_call: TRBV14
j_call: TRBJ1-2
cdr3_aa: CASSQDLGVGGGYTF
cdr3_nt: TGTGCCAGCAGCCAAGATCTAGGGGTGGGCGGTGGCTACACCTTC

clone_size: NA
d_call: NA
v_call: TRBV3-1/TRBV3-2
j_call: TRBJ2-1
cdr3_aa: CASSQGGYNEQFF
cdr3_nt: TGTGCCAGCAGCCAAGGAGGGTACAATGAGCAGTTCTTC

clone_size: NA
d_call: TRBD1
v_call: TRBV28
j_call: TRBJ2-7
cdr3_aa: CASSLLRTGGYEQYF
cdr3_nt: TGTGCCAGCAGTCTTCTTCGGACAGGGGGTTACGAGCAGTACTTC

clone_size: few
d_call: NA
v_call: TRBV6-6
j_call: TRBJ1-5
cdr3_aa: CASSLRDNQPQHF
cdr3_nt: TGTGCCAGCAGTTTGCGGGACAATCAGCCCCAGCATTTT

clone_size: NA
d_call: NA
v_call: TRBV30
j_call: TRBJ1-5
cdr3_aa: CAWSGGIGPQHF
cdr3_nt: TGTGCCTGGAGTGGAGGCATCGGACCCCAGCATTTT

clone_size: NA
d_call: NA
v_call: TRBV10-3
j_call: TRBJ1-2
cdr3_aa: CAISESGQYGYTF
cdr3_nt: TGTGCCATCAGTGAGTCTGGCCAGTATGGCTACACCTTC

clone_size: few
d_call: TRBD1
v_call: TRBV6-5
j_call: TRBJ1-3
cdr3_aa: CASSGHRDSRNTIYF
cdr3_nt: TGTGCCAGCAGCGGCCACCGGGACAGCCGAAACACCATATATTTT

clone_size: few
d_call: NA
v_call: TRBV4-2
j_call: TRBJ2-7
cdr3_aa: CASSQVSEPGEQYF
cdr3_nt: TGTGCCAGCAGCCAAGTTTCAGAACCGGGCGAGCAGTACTTC

clone_size: NA
d_call: TRBD1
v_call: TRBV6-5
j_call: TRBJ2-2
cdr3_aa: CASRSGQGSGELFF
cdr3_nt: TGTGCCAGCAGATCGGGACAGGGGTCCGGGGAGCTGTTTTTT

clone_size: NA
d_call: NA
v_call: TRBV19
j_call: TRBJ1-1
cdr3_aa: CASSMTRDTEAFF
cdr3_nt: TGTGCCAGTAGTATGACTCGGGACACTGAAGCTTTCTTT

clone_size: NA
d_call: TRBD1
v_call: TRBV10-2
j_call: TRBJ2-7
cdr3_aa: CASSVSGQVIYEQYF
cdr3_nt: TGCGCCAGCAGTGTGTCGGGACAGGTCATTTACGAGCAGTACTTC

clone_size: medium-sized
d_call: NA
v_call: TRBV5-4
j_call: TRBJ2-5
cdr3_aa: CASSLSGSQETQYF
cdr3_nt: TGTGCCAGCAGCTTGTCAGGATCCCAAGAGACCCAGTACTTC

clone_size: NA
d_call: NA
v_call: TRBV9
j_call: TRBJ1-3
cdr3_aa: CASKPADGNTIYF
cdr3_nt: TGTGCCAGCAAGCCCGCGGATGGAAACACCATATATTTT

clone_size: NA
d_call: TRBD1
v_call: TRBV24-1
j_call: TRBJ1-1
cdr3_aa: CATSDSADRAAEAFF
cdr3_nt: TGTGCCACCAGTGATTCAGCAGACAGGGCCGCTGAAGCTTTCTTT

clone_size: NA
d_call: NA
v_call: TRBV3-1/TRBV3-2
j_call: TRBJ1-3
cdr3_aa: CASSLRDRWASGNTIYF
cdr3_nt: TGTGCCAGCAGCCTCCGAGACAGGTGGGCGTCTGGAAACACCATATATTTT

clone_size: NA
d_call: NA
v_call: TRBV4-2
j_call: TRBJ1-6
cdr3_aa: CASSQDIRSFNSPLHF
cdr3_nt: TGTGCCAGCAGCCAAGATATCAGATCTTTCAATTCACCCCTCCACTTT

clone_size: NA
d_call: TRBD2
v_call: TRBV27
j_call: TRBJ2-1
cdr3_aa: CASSLSGSSYNEQFF
cdr3_nt: TGTGCCAGCAGTCTTAGCGGGAGCTCCTACAATGAGCAGTTCTTC

clone_size: NA
d_call: TRBD1
v_call: TRBV19
j_call: TRBJ1-1
cdr3_aa: CAVQTGMTEAFF
cdr3_nt: TGTGCCGTTCAGACAGGGATGACTGAAGCTTTCTTT

clone_size: NA
d_call: NA
v_call: TRBV28
j_call: TRBJ2-5
cdr3_aa: CASSPLSHQERRETQYF
cdr3_nt: TGTGCCAGCAGTCCCCTCAGCCACCAAGAACGGAGGGAGACCCAGTACTTC

clone_size: NA
d_call: NA
v_call: TRBV19
j_call: TRBJ1-4
cdr3_aa: CASSRGQPNEKLFF
cdr3_nt: TGTGCCAGTAGCCGAGGACAGCCAAATGAAAAACTGTTTTTT

clone_size: NA
d_call: NA
v_call: TRBV6-5
j_call: TRBJ2-1
cdr3_aa: CASMRGDSEQFF
cdr3_nt: TGTGCCAGCATGCGGGGGGACAGTGAGCAGTTCTTC

clone_size: NA
d_call: TRBD2
v_call: TRBV7-3
j_call: TRBJ2-7
cdr3_aa: CASSSAGGMSEQYF
cdr3_nt: TGTGCCAGCAGCTCAGCGGGGGGGATGAGCGAGCAGTACTTC

clone_size: NA
d_call: NA
v_call: TRBV7-9
j_call: TRBJ1-1
cdr3_aa: CASSRRVKAFF
cdr3_nt: TGTGCCAGCAGCAGACGGGTGAAGGCTTTCTTT